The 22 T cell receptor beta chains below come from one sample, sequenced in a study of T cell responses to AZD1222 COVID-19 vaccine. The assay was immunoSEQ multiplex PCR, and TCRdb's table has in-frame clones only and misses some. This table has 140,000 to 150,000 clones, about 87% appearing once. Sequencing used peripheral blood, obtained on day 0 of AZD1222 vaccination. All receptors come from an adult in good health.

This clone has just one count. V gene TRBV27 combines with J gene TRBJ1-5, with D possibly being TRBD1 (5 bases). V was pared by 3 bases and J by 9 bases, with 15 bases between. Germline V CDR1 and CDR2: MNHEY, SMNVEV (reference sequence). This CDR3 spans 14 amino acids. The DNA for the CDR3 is TGTGCCAGCAGTTTTGGGCGAGGGGATCGGCCCCAGCATTTT. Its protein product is CASSFGRGDRPQHF.

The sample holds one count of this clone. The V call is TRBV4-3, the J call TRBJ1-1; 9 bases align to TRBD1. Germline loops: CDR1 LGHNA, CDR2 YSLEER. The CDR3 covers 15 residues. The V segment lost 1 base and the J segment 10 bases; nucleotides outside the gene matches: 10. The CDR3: CASSQGDRAREAAFF. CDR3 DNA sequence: TGCGCCAGCAGCCAAGGGGACAGGGCACGGGAAGCAGCTTTCTTT.

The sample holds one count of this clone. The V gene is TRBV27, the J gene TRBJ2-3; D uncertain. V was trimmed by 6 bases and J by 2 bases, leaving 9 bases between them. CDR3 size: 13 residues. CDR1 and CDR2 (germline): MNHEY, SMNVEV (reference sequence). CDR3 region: CASRNPYTDTQYF. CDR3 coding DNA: TGTGCCAGCAGAAATCCCTACACAGATACGCAGTATTTT.

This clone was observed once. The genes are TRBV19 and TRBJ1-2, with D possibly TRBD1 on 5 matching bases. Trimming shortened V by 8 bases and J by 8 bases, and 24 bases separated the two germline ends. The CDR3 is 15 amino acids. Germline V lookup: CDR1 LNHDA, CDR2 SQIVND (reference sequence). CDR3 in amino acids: CASGQLGSGFYGYTF. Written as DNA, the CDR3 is TGTGCCAGTGGTCAGCTGGGATCAGGGTTTTACGGCTACACCTTC. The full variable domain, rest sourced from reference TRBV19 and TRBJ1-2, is DGGITQSPKYLFRKEGQNVTLSCEQNLNHDAMYWYRQDPGQGLRLIYYSQIVNDFQKGDIAEGYSVSREKKESFPLTVTSAQKNPTAFYLCASGQLGSGFYGYTFGSGTRLTVV.

CDR3: CASSTAPQYNEQFF. The CDR3 region has the DNA TGTGCCAGCAGTACTGCACCCCAATACAATGAGCAGTTCTTC. The chain carries TRBV6-6 and TRBJ2-1; D remains ambiguous. Trimming removed 5 bases at V and 4 bases at J, with 12 bases between. The length of the CDR3 is 14 residues. From germline, CDR1 is MNHNY and CDR2 SVGAGI (reference sequence).

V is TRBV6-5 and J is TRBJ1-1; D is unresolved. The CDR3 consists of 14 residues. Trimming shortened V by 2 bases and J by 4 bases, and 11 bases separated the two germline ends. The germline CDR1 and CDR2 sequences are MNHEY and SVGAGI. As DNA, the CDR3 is TGTGCCAGCAGTTACAGCGGATCGTTCACTGAAGCTTTCTTT. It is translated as CASSYSGSFTEAFF.

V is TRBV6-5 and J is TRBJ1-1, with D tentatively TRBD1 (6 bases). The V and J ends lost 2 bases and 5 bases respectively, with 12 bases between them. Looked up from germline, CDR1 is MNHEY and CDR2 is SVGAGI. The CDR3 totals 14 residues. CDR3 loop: CASSYGGAVTEAFF. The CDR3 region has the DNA TGTGCCAGCAGTTACGGGGGGGCTGTAACTGAAGCTTTCTTT.

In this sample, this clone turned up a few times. The CDR3 loop reads CASRAVPTNNYGYTF. The CDR3 nucleotides are TGTGCCAGTCGGGCAGTCCCCACTAATAACTATGGCTACACCTTC. This chain links TRBV7-8 with TRBJ1-2; D is unclear. The V and J ends lost 9 bases and 1 base respectively, with 18 bases between them. Germline loops: CDR1 SGHVS, CDR2 FQNEAQ. The CDR3 covers 15 residues.

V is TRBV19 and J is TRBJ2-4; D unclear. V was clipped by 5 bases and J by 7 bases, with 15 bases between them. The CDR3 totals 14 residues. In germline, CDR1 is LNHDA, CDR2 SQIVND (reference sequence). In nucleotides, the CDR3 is TGTGCCAGTAGTCCCCTCGTGACCGGGAACATTCAGTACTTC. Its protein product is CASSPLVTGNIQYF. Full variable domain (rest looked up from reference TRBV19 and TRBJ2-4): DGGITQSPKYLFRKEGQNVTLSCEQNLNHDAMYWYRQDPGQGLRLIYYSQIVNDFQKGDIAEGYSVSREKKESFPLTVTSAQKNPTAFYLCASSPLVTGNIQYFGAGTRLSVL.

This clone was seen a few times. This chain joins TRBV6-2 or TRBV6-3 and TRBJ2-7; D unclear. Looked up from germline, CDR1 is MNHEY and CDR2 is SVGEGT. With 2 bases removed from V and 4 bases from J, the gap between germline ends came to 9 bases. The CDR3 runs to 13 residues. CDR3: CASSYGYRYEQYF. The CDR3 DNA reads TGTGCCAGCAGTTACGGATACCGATACGAGCAGTACTTC.

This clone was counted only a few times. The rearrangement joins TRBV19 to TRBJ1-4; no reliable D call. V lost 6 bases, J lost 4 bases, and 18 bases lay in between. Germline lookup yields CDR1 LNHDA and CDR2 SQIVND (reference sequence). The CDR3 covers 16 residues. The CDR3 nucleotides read TGTGCCAGTAGCCAGATCGACGGATCCTTTAATGAAAAACTGTTTTTT. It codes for CASSQIDGSFNEKLFF.

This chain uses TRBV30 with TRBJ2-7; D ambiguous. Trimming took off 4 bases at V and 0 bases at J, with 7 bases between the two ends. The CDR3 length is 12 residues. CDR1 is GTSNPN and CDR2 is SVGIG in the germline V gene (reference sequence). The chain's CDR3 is CAWTGLSYEQYF. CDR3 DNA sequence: TGTGCCTGGACAGGCCTCTCCTACGAGCAGTACTTC.

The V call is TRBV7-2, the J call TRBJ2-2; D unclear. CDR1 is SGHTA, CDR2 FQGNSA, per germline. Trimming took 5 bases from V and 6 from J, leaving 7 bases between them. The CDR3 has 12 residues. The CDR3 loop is CASSLPAGELFF. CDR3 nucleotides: TGTGCCAGCAGCCTCCCTGCCGGGGAGCTGTTTTTT.

CDR3 sequence (DNA): TGTGCCAGCAGTATAGGGGGACAGGTTAGGACGTGGACAGATACGCAGTATTTT. Translation gives CASSIGGQVRTWTDTQYF. The J gene is TRBJ2-3, the V gene TRBV28; 8 bases are shared with TRBD1. With V trimmed by 5 bases and J by 3 bases, 16 bases remained unmatched. CDR3 length equals 18 residues. The germline CDR1 and CDR2 sequences are MDHEN and SYDVKM. The complete variable domain, with remaining parts taken from reference TRBV28 and TRBJ2-3, reads DVKVTQSSRYLVKRTGEKVFLECVQDMDHENMFWYRQDPGLGLRLIYFSYDVKMKEKGDIPEGYSVSREKKERFSLILESASTNQTSMYLCASSIGGQVRTWTDTQYFGPGTRLTVL.

The chain's CDR3 is CASSLQGEKLFF. CDR3 coding DNA: TGTGCCAGCAGCCTACAGGGGGAAAAACTGTTTTTT. This rearrangement joins TRBV14 to TRBJ1-4; TRBD1 matches at 7 bases. The length of the CDR3 is 12 residues. Trimming at V came to 4 bases and at J to 8 bases, leaving 1 base not matched to a gene. In germline, CDR1 is SGHDN, CDR2 FVKESK.

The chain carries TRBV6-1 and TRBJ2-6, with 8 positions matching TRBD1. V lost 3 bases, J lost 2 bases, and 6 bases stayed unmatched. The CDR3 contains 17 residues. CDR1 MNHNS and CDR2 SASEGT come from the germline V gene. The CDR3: CASSDEQGDPGANVLTF. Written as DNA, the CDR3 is TGTGCCAGCAGTGACGAACAGGGGGACCCTGGGGCCAACGTCCTGACTTTC.

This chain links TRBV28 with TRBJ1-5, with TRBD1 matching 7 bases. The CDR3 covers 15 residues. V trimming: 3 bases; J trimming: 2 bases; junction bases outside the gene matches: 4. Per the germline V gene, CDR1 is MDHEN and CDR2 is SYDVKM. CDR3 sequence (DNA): TGTGCCAGCAGTTTCGAGGGGGCTGGCAATCAGCCCCAGCATTTT. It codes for CASSFEGAGNQPQHF.

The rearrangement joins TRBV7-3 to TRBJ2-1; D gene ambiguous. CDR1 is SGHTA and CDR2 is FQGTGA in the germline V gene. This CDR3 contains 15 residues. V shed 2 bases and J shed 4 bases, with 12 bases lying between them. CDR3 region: CASSLLRVSYNEQFF. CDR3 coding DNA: TGTGCCAGCAGCTTACTCCGGGTGTCTTACAATGAGCAGTTCTTC.

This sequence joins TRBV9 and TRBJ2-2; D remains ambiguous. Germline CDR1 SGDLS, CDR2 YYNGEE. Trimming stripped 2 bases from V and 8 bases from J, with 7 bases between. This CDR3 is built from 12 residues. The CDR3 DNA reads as TGTGCCAGCAGCGTGAAGGGTGGGGAGCTGTTTTTT. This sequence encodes CASSVKGGELFF.

The CDR3 DNA follows: TGTGCCAGCAGCAAAGTGCATCAACAGGGTCCGGGCTATGGCTACACCTTC. As protein: CASSKVHQQGPGYGYTF. The rearrangement links TRBV21-1 to TRBJ1-2; the D segment call TRBD1 is taken from the table without a DNA check. TRBV21-1 is tagged as a pseudogene. The CDR3 runs to 17 residues.

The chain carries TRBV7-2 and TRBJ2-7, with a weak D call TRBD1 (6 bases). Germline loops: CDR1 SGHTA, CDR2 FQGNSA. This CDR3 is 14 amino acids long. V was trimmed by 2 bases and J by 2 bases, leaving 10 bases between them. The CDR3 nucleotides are TGTGCCAGCAGCTTAAACAGGGATACCTACGAGCAGTACTTC. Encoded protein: CASSLNRDTYEQYF.

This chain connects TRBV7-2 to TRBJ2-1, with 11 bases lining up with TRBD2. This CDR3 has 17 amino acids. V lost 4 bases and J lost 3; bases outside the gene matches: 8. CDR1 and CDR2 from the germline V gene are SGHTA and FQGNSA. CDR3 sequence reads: CASSYLLAGVRYNEQFF. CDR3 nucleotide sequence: TGTGCCAGCAGCTATTTACTAGCGGGGGTACGCTACAATGAGCAGTTCTTC.